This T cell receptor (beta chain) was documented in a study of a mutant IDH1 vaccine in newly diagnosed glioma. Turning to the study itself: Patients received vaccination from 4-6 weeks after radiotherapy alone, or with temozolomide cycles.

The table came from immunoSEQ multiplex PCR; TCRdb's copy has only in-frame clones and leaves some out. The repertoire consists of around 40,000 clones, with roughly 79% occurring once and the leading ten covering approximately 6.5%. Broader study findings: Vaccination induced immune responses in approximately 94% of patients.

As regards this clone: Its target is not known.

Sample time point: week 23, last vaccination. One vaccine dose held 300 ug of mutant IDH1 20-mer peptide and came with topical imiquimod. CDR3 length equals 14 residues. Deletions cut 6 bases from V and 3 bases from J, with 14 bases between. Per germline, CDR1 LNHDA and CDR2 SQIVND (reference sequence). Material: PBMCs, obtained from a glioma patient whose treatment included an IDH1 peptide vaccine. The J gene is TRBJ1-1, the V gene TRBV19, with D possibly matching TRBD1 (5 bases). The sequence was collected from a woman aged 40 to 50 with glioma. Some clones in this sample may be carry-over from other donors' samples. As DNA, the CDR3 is TGTGCCAGTAGGAGATGGGGGAGAGACACTGAAGCTTTCTTT. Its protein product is CASRRWGRDTEAFF.